A selection of T cell receptor beta chains follows, all from one sample in a study of blood T cell repertoires in COVID-19. The method was immunoSEQ multiplex PCR; TCRdb's version includes in-frame clones alone and lacks a portion of them. The sample contains around 380,000 clones, 81% of which appear only once. The source material was peripheral blood. These receptors all come from a human donor with acute or convalescent COVID-19. The donor label of this sample is uncertain. CDR3s include the opening cysteine and the closing phenylalanine or tryptophan. The order of the fields is clone size, J gene, V gene, D gene, CDR3 protein, CDR3 DNA. A D gene is named only where the DNA matches it firmly. The size entry is marked missing in some rows and otherwise reads once, few, many or a size class.

abundance: .
j_gene: TRBJ1-4
v_gene: TRBV6-1
d_gene: TRBD1
CDR3aa: CASSGVLGTGNEKLFF
CDR3nt: TGTGCCAGCAGTGGAGTGCTCGGGACAGGGAATGAAAAACTGTTTTTT

abundance: few
j_gene: TRBJ2-7
v_gene: TRBV15
d_gene: .
CDR3aa: CATSTWTIDEQYF
CDR3nt: TGTGCCACCAGCACTTGGACAATAGACGAGCAGTACTTC

abundance: .
j_gene: TRBJ1-2
v_gene: TRBV11-2
d_gene: .
CDR3aa: CASSFEGVRGYTF
CDR3nt: TGTGCCAGCAGCTTCGAGGGGGTGCGTGGCTACACCTTC

abundance: .
j_gene: TRBJ1-6
v_gene: TRBV6-5
d_gene: TRBD1
CDR3aa: CASSNRQGNSPLHF
CDR3nt: TGTGCCAGCAGTAATCGACAGGGTAATTCACCCCTCCACTTT

abundance: .
j_gene: TRBJ1-5
v_gene: TRBV6-1
d_gene: TRBD1
CDR3aa: CASSGVTGVHVSNQPQHF
CDR3nt: TGTGCCAGCAGTGGGGTGACAGGGGTTCACGTGAGCAATCAGCCCCAGCATTTT

abundance: few
j_gene: TRBJ1-3
v_gene: TRBV18
d_gene: .
CDR3aa: CASSRAGLSGNTIYF
CDR3nt: TGTGCCAGCTCTCGCGCAGGGTTGTCTGGAAACACCATATATTTT

abundance: few
j_gene: TRBJ2-1
v_gene: TRBV5-1
d_gene: TRBD2
CDR3aa: CASSAIPGLASNEQFF
CDR3nt: TGCGCCAGCAGCGCGATTCCGGGACTAGCTAGCAATGAGCAGTTCTTC

abundance: .
j_gene: TRBJ1-1
v_gene: TRBV19
d_gene: .
CDR3aa: CASRPRGGIKTEAFF
CDR3nt: TGTGCCAGTAGACCTCGGGGAGGAATTAAGACGGAAGCTTTCTTT

abundance: .
j_gene: TRBJ2-3
v_gene: TRBV29-1
d_gene: TRBD2
CDR3aa: CSVGTSGADTQYF
CDR3nt: TGCAGCGTTGGGACTAGCGGAGCAGATACGCAGTATTTT

abundance: .
j_gene: TRBJ1-2
v_gene: TRBV4-1
d_gene: TRBD1
CDR3aa: CASSQVYRGRNGYTF
CDR3nt: TGCGCCAGCAGCCAAGTGTACAGGGGGAGAAATGGCTACACCTTC

abundance: .
j_gene: TRBJ1-1
v_gene: TRBV2
d_gene: TRBD1
CDR3aa: CASSPLGGQGTEAFF
CDR3nt: TGTGCCAGCAGCCCTCTGGGGGGACAGGGCACTGAAGCTTTCTTT

abundance: .
j_gene: TRBJ2-1
v_gene: TRBV30
d_gene: TRBD2
CDR3aa: CALETSGRHNEQFF
CDR3nt: TGTGCCTTGGAGACTAGCGGGAGACACAATGAGCAGTTCTTC

abundance: few
j_gene: TRBJ1-5
v_gene: TRBV28
d_gene: .
CDR3aa: CASNSGGAGNQPQHF
CDR3nt: TGTGCCAGCAATTCAGGTGGGGCAGGGAATCAGCCCCAGCATTTT

abundance: .
j_gene: TRBJ1-3
v_gene: TRBV28
d_gene: TRBD1
CDR3aa: CASRSTPGQGVNTIYF
CDR3nt: TGTGCCAGCAGGTCTACTCCGGGACAGGGGGTGAACACCATATATTTT

abundance: .
j_gene: TRBJ1-4
v_gene: TRBV7-9
d_gene: .
CDR3aa: CASSVGEGWGKLFF
CDR3nt: TGTGCCAGCAGCGTAGGGGAGGGGTGGGGAAAACTGTTTTTT

abundance: .
j_gene: TRBJ2-1
v_gene: TRBV18
d_gene: TRBD1
CDR3aa: CASSPLTGANRAEQFF
CDR3nt: TGTGCCAGCTCACCACTGACAGGGGCCAACCGCGCCGAGCAGTTCTTC

abundance: .
j_gene: TRBJ2-1
v_gene: TRBV7-9
d_gene: .
CDR3aa: CASSPRTSSYNEQFF
CDR3nt: TGTGCCAGCAGCCCACGGACTTCCTCCTACAATGAGCAGTTCTTC

abundance: .
j_gene: TRBJ2-7
v_gene: TRBV7-9
d_gene: TRBD1
CDR3aa: CASSQQGYEQYF
CDR3nt: TGTGCCAGCAGCCAACAGGGGTACGAGCAGTACTTC

abundance: .
j_gene: TRBJ1-1
v_gene: TRBV5-1
d_gene: .
CDR3aa: CASSLEAVPTEAFF
CDR3nt: TGCGCCAGCAGCTTGGAAGCTGTACCCACTGAAGCTTTCTTT

abundance: few
j_gene: TRBJ2-7
v_gene: TRBV12-3/TRBV12-4
d_gene: TRBD1
CDR3aa: CASTRQGYEQYF
CDR3nt: TGTGCCAGCACCAGACAGGGTTACGAGCAGTACTTC

abundance: .
j_gene: TRBJ1-4
v_gene: TRBV18
d_gene: .
CDR3aa: CASSPSGALGGKLFF
CDR3nt: TGTGCCAGCTCACCGAGCGGCGCCCTCGGTGGAAAACTGTTTTTT

abundance: .
j_gene: TRBJ1-2
v_gene: TRBV28
d_gene: TRBD1
CDR3aa: CACEGYRGLGGYTF
CDR3nt: TGTGCCTGCGAAGGGTACAGGGGGCTTGGTGGCTACACCTTC

abundance: .
j_gene: TRBJ2-3
v_gene: TRBV4-1
d_gene: .
CDR3aa: CASSQWGADTQYF
CDR3nt: TGCGCCAGCAGCCAATGGGGGGCAGATACGCAGTATTTT

abundance: .
j_gene: TRBJ1-1
v_gene: TRBV6-4
d_gene: TRBD1
CDR3aa: CASSKDRDLMNTEAFF
CDR3nt: TGTGCCAGCAGTAAGGACAGGGATTTGATGAACACTGAAGCTTTCTTT

abundance: .
j_gene: TRBJ2-7
v_gene: TRBV18
d_gene: .
CDR3aa: CASSYTRSSYEQYF
CDR3nt: TGTGCCAGCTCGTACACAAGGAGCTCCTACGAGCAGTACTTC

abundance: few
j_gene: TRBJ2-7
v_gene: TRBV3-1/TRBV3-2
d_gene: .
CDR3aa: CASSQRTALEKEQYF
CDR3nt: TGTGCCAGCAGCCAACGGACAGCCCTGGAGAAGGAGCAGTACTTC

abundance: many
j_gene: TRBJ2-3
v_gene: TRBV25-1
d_gene: TRBD2
CDR3aa: CASSEFSGNPDTQYF
CDR3nt: TGTGCCAGCAGTGAATTTAGCGGGAACCCAGATACGCAGTATTTT

abundance: .
j_gene: TRBJ1-2
v_gene: TRBV30
d_gene: .
CDR3aa: CAWRMWHYGYTF
CDR3nt: TGTGCCTGGAGAATGTGGCACTATGGCTACACCTTC

abundance: .
j_gene: TRBJ2-1
v_gene: TRBV7-6
d_gene: TRBD2
CDR3aa: CASSLGGGGDVNNEQFF
CDR3nt: TGTGCCAGCAGCTTAGGGGGCGGGGGAGACGTAAACAATGAGCAGTTCTTC

abundance: .
j_gene: TRBJ2-5
v_gene: TRBV29-1
d_gene: .
CDR3aa: CSVGAETQYF
CDR3nt: TGCAGCGTTGGGGCAGAGACCCAGTACTTC

abundance: .
j_gene: TRBJ2-5
v_gene: TRBV3-1/TRBV3-2
d_gene: TRBD1
CDR3aa: CASSRGTGNFGQETQYF
CDR3nt: TGTGCCAGCAGTCGCGGGACAGGGAATTTCGGACAAGAGACCCAGTACTTC

abundance: few
j_gene: TRBJ2-7
v_gene: TRBV20-1
d_gene: .
CDR3aa: CSASGLALGEQYF
CDR3nt: TGCAGTGCTAGTGGGCTAGCGTTAGGCGAGCAGTACTTC

abundance: .
j_gene: TRBJ2-7
v_gene: TRBV10-1
d_gene: TRBD1
CDR3aa: CASSHRGLYEQYF
CDR3nt: TGCGCCAGCAGTCACAGGGGCCTATACGAGCAGTACTTC